This is a list of T cell receptor beta chains from one sample in a study of blood T cell repertoires in COVID-19. The data were produced by immunoSEQ multiplex PCR, yet TCRdb's version contains in-frame clones alone and is incomplete. This table holds about 230,000 clones, 86% found once. Sequences were obtained from peripheral blood. Receptor source: a man aged 45-65 years with COVID-19, enrolled during active disease. The CDR3 runs from the conserved cysteine through the conserved F or W. D genes are given only for firm matches. The size of a clone is reported for some rows only, either as once, few or many, or as a class for expanded clones.

TRBJ1-1 | - | TRBV19 | TRBD1 | TGTGCCAGTAGTATTAATGACAGGGGACTTGAAGCTTTCTTT | CASSINDRGLEAFF
TRBJ1-1 | - | TRBV6-5 | - | TGTGCCAGCAGACAGAACACGAATGAAGCTTTCTTT | CASRQNTNEAFF
TRBJ1-6 | - | TRBV19 | TRBD1 | TGTGCCAGTAGTATAGAACAGGGGGGACTTTCACCCCTCCACTTT | CASSIEQGGLSPLHF
TRBJ2-1 | - | TRBV24-1 | TRBD2 | TGTGCCACCAGTGACCCCGGGACTAGCGGACTCTACAATGAGCAGTTCTTC | CATSDPGTSGLYNEQFF
TRBJ1-6 | - | TRBV4-2 | - | TGTGCCAGCAGCCAAGAGGCAGGGGCTCAGTGGGGTTCACCCCTCCACTTT | CASSQEAGAQWGSPLHF
TRBJ2-1 | - | TRBV5-1 | - | TGCGCCAGCAGCTTTCGCGGGATCAATGAGCAGTTCTTC | CASSFRGINEQFF
TRBJ2-5 | - | TRBV9 | TRBD2 | TGTGCCAGCAGCGTAGATCCTAGCGGGGGGGTCGAGGAGACCCAGTACTTC | CASSVDPSGGVEETQYF
TRBJ2-6 | - | TRBV19 | - | TGTGCCAGTAGAAAGACTACTGGGGCCAACGTCCTGACTTTC | CASRKTTGANVLTF
TRBJ2-6 | - | TRBV5-5 | - | TGTGCCAGCAGCTTGGTGCCGGGCTCTGGGGCCAACGTCCTGACTTTC | CASSLVPGSGANVLTF
TRBJ2-7 | - | TRBV10-3 | TRBD1 | TGTGCCATCAGTGGGGGACAGGGACTCTACGAGCAGTACTTC | CAISGGQGLYEQYF
TRBJ2-7 | - | TRBV14 | TRBD1 | TGTGCCAGCAGCCAAGGTAGGGGGCTGGTTGAGCAGTACTTC | CASSQGRGLVEQYF
TRBJ2-1 | - | TRBV28 | - | TGTGCCAGCAATGAGGGCTCCTACAATGAGCAGTTCTTC | CASNEGSYNEQFF
TRBJ1-1 | - | TRBV14 | TRBD1 | TGTGCCAGCACAGGGACAGGGGGCGCGTGGACTGAAGCTTTCTTT | CASTGTGGAWTEAFF
TRBJ1-1 | - | TRBV6-4 | - | TGTGCCAGCAGTGACTCCTCCCGGCAGGTAACCATGAACACTGAAGCTTTCTTT | CASSDSSRQVTMNTEAFF
TRBJ2-5 | - | TRBV30 | - | TGTGCCTGGAGCAATAGCGAGACCCAGTACTTC | CAWSNSETQYF
TRBJ1-2 | - | TRBV7-2 | TRBD1 | TGTGCCAGCAGCCCCATGGGACAGAGGAGGGCCTCCGGTTATGGCTACACCTTC | CASSPMGQRRASGYGYTF
TRBJ2-1 | - | TRBV30 | - | TGTGCCTGGACTCCGGGCTCCTACAATGAGCAGTTCTTC | CAWTPGSYNEQFF
TRBJ1-3 | - | TRBV7-9 | - | TGTGCCAGCAGCTTCGGACCCCAGGGCTCTGGAAACACCATATATTTT | CASSFGPQGSGNTIYF
TRBJ2-7 | - | TRBV10-3 | TRBD2 | TGTGCCATCAGTCTTAGCCCCCCACGGGGGGTCTCCTACGAGCAGTACTTC | CAISLSPPRGVSYEQYF
TRBJ2-5 | - | TRBV7-3 | - | TGTGCCAGCAGCTTAAGGCGGCCCCAAGAGACCCAGTACTTC | CASSLRRPQETQYF
TRBJ2-7 | - | TRBV7-2 | TRBD2 | TGTGCCAGCAGCCCAAGACTAGCGGGACGAGGGTCCTACGAGCAGTACTTC | CASSPRLAGRGSYEQYF
TRBJ1-2 | few | TRBV14 | - | TGTGCCAGCAGCCCCCAAAGACAGAATAGTTATGGCTACACCTTC | CASSPQRQNSYGYTF
TRBJ1-1 | once | TRBV2 | - | TGTGCCAGCAGGTCGGACACTGAAGCTTTCTTT | CASRSDTEAFF
TRBJ1-4 | - | TRBV30 | - | TGTGCCTGGAGGCAAGTCCGAACTCGAAATGAAAAACTGTTTTTT | CAWRQVRTRNEKLFF
TRBJ1-1 | - | TRBV6-5 | - | TGTGCCAGCAGTTACGCGGGGGCTCAGAACACTGAAGCTTTCTTT | CASSYAGAQNTEAFF
TRBJ2-2 | - | TRBV7-3 | - | TGTGCCAGCAGCTTAAGGGATTACGGGAGCGGATCCGGGGAGCTGTTTTTT | CASSLRDYGSGSGELFF
TRBJ1-6 | - | TRBV7-9 | TRBD1 | TGTGCCAGCAGCTTAGCCGGGACAGGAGGTTCACCCCTCCACTTT | CASSLAGTGGSPLHF
TRBJ2-5 | once | TRBV5-1 | TRBD1 | TGCGCCAGCAGCATCCGGGACAGGGCAGGCGAGACCCAGTACTTC | CASSIRDRAGETQYF